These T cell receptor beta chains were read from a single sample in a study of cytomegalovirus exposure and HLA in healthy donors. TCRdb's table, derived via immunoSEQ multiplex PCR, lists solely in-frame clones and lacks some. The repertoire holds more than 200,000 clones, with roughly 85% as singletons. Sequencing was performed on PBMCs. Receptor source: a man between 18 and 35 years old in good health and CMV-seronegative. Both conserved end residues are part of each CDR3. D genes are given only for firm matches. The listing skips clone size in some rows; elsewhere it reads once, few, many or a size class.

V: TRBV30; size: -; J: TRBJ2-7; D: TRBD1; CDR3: CAWSTDRGLEQYF; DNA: TGTGCCTGGAGTACGGACAGGGGGTTAGAGCAGTACTTC
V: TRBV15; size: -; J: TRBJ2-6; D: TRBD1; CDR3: CATSRDRGRTGQGAGANVLTF; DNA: TGTGCCACCAGCAGAGATAGGGGCAGAACGGGACAGGGGGCTGGGGCCAACGTCCTGACTTTC
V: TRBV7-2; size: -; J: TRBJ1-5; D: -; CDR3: CASSLQGSAANQPQHF; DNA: TGTGCCAGCAGCCTACAGGGATCTGCCGCCAATCAGCCCCAGCATTTT
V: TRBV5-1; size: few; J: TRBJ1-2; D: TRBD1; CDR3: CASSRGQVDYGYTF; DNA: TGCGCCAGCAGCAGGGGACAGGTAGACTATGGCTACACCTTC
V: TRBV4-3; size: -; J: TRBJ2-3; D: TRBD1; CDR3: CASSTGQGVTDTQYF; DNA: TGCGCCAGCAGCACGGGACAGGGGGTCACAGATACGCAGTATTTT
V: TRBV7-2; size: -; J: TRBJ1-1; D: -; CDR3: CASSLGGPEAFF; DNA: TGTGCCAGCAGCCTCGGGGGGCCTGAAGCTTTCTTT
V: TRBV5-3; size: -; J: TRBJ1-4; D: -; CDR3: CARSLALVQKLFF; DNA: TGTGCCAGAAGCTTGGCTCTAGTTCAGAAACTGTTTTTT
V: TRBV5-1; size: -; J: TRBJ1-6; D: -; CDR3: CASSELAGDSSPLHF; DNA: TGCGCCAGCAGCGAGCTGGCGGGGGATAGTTCACCCCTCCACTTT
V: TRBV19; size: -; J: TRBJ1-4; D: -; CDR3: CASRGQAATNEKLFF; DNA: TGTGCCAGTAGGGGTCAGGCAGCAACTAATGAAAAACTGTTTTTT
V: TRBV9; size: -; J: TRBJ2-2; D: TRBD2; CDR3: CASSPGIAGATGELFF; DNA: TGTGCCAGCAGCCCCGGTATAGCGGGGGCCACCGGGGAGCTGTTTTTT
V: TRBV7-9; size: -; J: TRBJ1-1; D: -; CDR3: CASSLGPGDTEAFF; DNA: TGTGCCAGCAGCTTAGGCCCCGGGGACACTGAAGCTTTCTTT
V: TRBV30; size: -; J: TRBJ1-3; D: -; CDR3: CAWSVLAGGGGNTIYF; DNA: TGTGCCTGGAGTGTACTAGCGGGCGGAGGTGGAAACACCATATATTTT
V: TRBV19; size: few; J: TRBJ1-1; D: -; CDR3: CASSIEGLTGYASMNTEAFF; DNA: TGTGCCAGTAGTATAGAGGGGCTGACAGGCTATGCCTCCATGAACACTGAAGCTTTCTTT
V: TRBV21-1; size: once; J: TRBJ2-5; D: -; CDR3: CASSMGRDRGQETQYF; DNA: TGTGCCAGCAGCATGGGCCGGGACAGGGGCCAGGAGACCCAGTACTTC
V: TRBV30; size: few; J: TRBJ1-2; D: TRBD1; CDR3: CAWSSPGQVPRRYGYTF; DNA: TGTGCCTGGAGTAGCCCGGGACAGGTCCCTCGAAGATATGGCTACACCTTC
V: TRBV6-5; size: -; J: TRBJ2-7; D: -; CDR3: CASSPFGGSSYEQYF; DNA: TGTGCCAGCAGTCCCTTTGGAGGGAGCTCCTACGAGCAGTACTTC
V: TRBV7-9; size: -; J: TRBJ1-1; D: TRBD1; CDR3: CASSLGGGTGTEAFF; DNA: TGTGCCAGCAGCTTAGGAGGGGGGACAGGGACTGAAGCTTTCTTT
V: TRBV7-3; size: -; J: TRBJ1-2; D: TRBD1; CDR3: CASSPMPGGNYGYTF; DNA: TGTGCCAGCAGCCCAATGCCAGGGGGGAACTATGGCTACACCTTC
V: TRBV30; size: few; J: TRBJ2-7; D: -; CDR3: CAWSTGLSYEQYF; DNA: TGTGCCTGGAGTACTGGACTTTCCTACGAGCAGTACTTC
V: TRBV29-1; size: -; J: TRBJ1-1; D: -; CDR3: CSVKSQRDTEAFF; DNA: TGCAGCGTCAAGTCCCAGCGCGACACTGAAGCTTTCTTT
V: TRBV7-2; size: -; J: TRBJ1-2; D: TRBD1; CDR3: CASSLGTGYGYTF; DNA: TGTGCCAGCAGCTTAGGGACAGGGTATGGCTACACCTTC
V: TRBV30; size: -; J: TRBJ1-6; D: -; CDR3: CAWSVRGVPNSPLHF; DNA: TGTGCCTGGAGTGTACGGGGGGTCCCTAATTCACCCCTCCACTTT
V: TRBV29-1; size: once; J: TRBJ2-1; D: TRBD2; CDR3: CSVEASGSHNEQFF; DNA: TGCAGCGTTGAGGCTAGCGGGAGCCACAATGAGCAGTTCTTC
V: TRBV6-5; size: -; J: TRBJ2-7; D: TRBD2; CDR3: CASSWGLAGGEQYF; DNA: TGTGCCAGCAGTTGGGGACTAGCGGGAGGCGAGCAGTACTTC
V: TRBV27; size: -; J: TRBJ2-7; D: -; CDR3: CASSLISGQGVDEQYF; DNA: TGTGCCAGCAGTTTAATTTCTGGGCAGGGTGTAGACGAGCAGTACTTC
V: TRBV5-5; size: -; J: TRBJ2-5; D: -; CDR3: CASSSGSGETQYF; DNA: TGTGCCAGCAGCTCGGGGAGCGGGGAGACCCAGTACTTC
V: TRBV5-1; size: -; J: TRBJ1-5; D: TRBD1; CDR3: CASSLGTGVNNQPQHF; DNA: TGCGCCAGCAGCTTGGGGACAGGGGTCAACAACCAGCCCCAGCATTTT
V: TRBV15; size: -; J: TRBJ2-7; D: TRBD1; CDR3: CATSTGDGAGGSEQYF; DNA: TGTGCCACCAGCACCGGAGATGGGGCAGGGGGCTCCGAGCAGTACTTC